Listed below are T cell receptor beta chains from one sample, sequenced in a study of long-term antiretroviral therapy in people with HIV. The protocol was immunoSEQ multiplex PCR, while the TCRdb copy is restricted to in-frame clones and leaves out a portion. The data contain around 14,000 clones, 77% of them singletons. Sequenced here: unsorted PBMCs, sampled 1.3 years before starting antiretroviral therapy. The receptor set was obtained from a man aged 35 to 55 with HIV. CDR3s include the opening cysteine and the closing phenylalanine or tryptophan. D genes are given only for firm matches. Clone size is shown for a subset of rows, as once, few, many or a class of expanded clone.

V gene: TRBV6-5; D gene: .; J gene: TRBJ2-2; clone size: few; CDR3 protein: CASSLTENTGELFF; CDR3 DNA: TGTGCCAGCAGTTTGACAGAGAACACCGGGGAGCTGTTTTTT
V gene: TRBV6-6; D gene: TRBD1; J gene: TRBJ1-1; clone size: .; CDR3 protein: CASSLTGGGRTEAFF; CDR3 DNA: TGTGCCAGCAGTTTGACAGGGGGCGGGCGGACTGAAGCTTTCTTT
V gene: TRBV15; D gene: .; J gene: TRBJ2-2; clone size: medium-sized; CDR3 protein: CATSRLLDTGELFF; CDR3 DNA: TGTGCCACCAGCAGATTACTAGACACCGGGGAGCTGTTTTTT
V gene: TRBV5-1; D gene: .; J gene: TRBJ1-6; clone size: few; CDR3 protein: CASSLFQSRDNSPLHF; CDR3 DNA: TGCGCCAGCAGCTTGTTCCAGAGCAGGGATAATTCACCCCTCCACTTT
V gene: TRBV13; D gene: TRBD1; J gene: TRBJ1-1; clone size: few; CDR3 protein: CASSTRQGLDTEAFF; CDR3 DNA: TGTGCCAGCAGCACCCGACAGGGGTTGGACACTGAAGCTTTCTTT
V gene: TRBV27; D gene: TRBD1; J gene: TRBJ2-1; clone size: .; CDR3 protein: CASSKGQGPVDEQFF; CDR3 DNA: TGTGCCAGCAGTAAAGGACAGGGACCCGTCGATGAGCAGTTCTTC
V gene: TRBV5-5; D gene: .; J gene: TRBJ2-7; clone size: .; CDR3 protein: CASSLGQGPYEQYF; CDR3 DNA: TGTGCCAGCAGCTTGGGGCAGGGCCCCTACGAGCAGTACTTC
V gene: TRBV18; D gene: .; J gene: TRBJ2-7; clone size: .; CDR3 protein: CASSPQQGTTYEQYF; CDR3 DNA: TGTGCCAGCTCACCACAACAGGGGACTACCTACGAGCAGTACTTC
V gene: TRBV28; D gene: .; J gene: TRBJ2-2; clone size: .; CDR3 protein: CASSFRETGELFF; CDR3 DNA: TGTGCCAGCAGTTTCAGGGAAACCGGGGAGCTGTTTTTT
V gene: TRBV9; D gene: TRBD1; J gene: TRBJ1-1; clone size: .; CDR3 protein: CASSDRDRGNTEAFF; CDR3 DNA: TGTGCCAGCAGCGACCGGGACAGGGGTAACACTGAAGCTTTCTTT
V gene: TRBV11-2; D gene: .; J gene: TRBJ2-7; clone size: .; CDR3 protein: CASSYRELSLYEQYF; CDR3 DNA: TGTGCCAGCAGCTACAGGGAACTTTCTCTTTACGAGCAGTACTTC
V gene: TRBV2; D gene: .; J gene: TRBJ1-1; clone size: .; CDR3 protein: CASSGQQNTEAFF; CDR3 DNA: TGTGCCAGCAGTGGGCAGCAGAACACTGAAGCTTTCTTT
V gene: TRBV29-1; D gene: TRBD1; J gene: TRBJ1-2; clone size: .; CDR3 protein: CSGGQGDYGYTF; CDR3 DNA: TGCAGCGGAGGACAGGGAGACTATGGCTACACCTTC
V gene: TRBV29-1; D gene: TRBD2; J gene: TRBJ2-1; clone size: .; CDR3 protein: CSVSLAGGLSEQFF; CDR3 DNA: TGCAGCGTCTCTCTAGCGGGGGGCCTAAGTGAGCAGTTCTTC
V gene: TRBV28; D gene: .; J gene: TRBJ1-1; clone size: .; CDR3 protein: CASSSYVVVAEAFF; CDR3 DNA: TGTGCCAGCAGTTCTTATGTTGTCGTGGCTGAAGCTTTCTTT
V gene: TRBV28; D gene: TRBD1; J gene: TRBJ1-3; clone size: once; CDR3 protein: CASRFGTASGNTIYF; CDR3 DNA: TGTGCCAGTCGATTCGGGACAGCATCTGGAAACACCATATATTTT
V gene: TRBV6-5; D gene: .; J gene: TRBJ2-2; clone size: .; CDR3 protein: CASRHDPNTGELFF; CDR3 DNA: TGTGCCAGCAGACATGACCCGAACACCGGGGAGCTGTTTTTT
V gene: TRBV2; D gene: TRBD2; J gene: TRBJ2-3; clone size: once; CDR3 protein: CASGGVLSTDTQYF; CDR3 DNA: TGTGCCAGCGGGGGGGTCCTTAGCACAGATACGCAGTATTTT
V gene: TRBV6-1; D gene: .; J gene: TRBJ1-4; clone size: once; CDR3 protein: CASSSAGGVGGKLFF; CDR3 DNA: TGTGCCAGCAGCAGTGCCGGAGGGGTAGGGGGAAAACTGTTTTTT
V gene: TRBV9; D gene: .; J gene: TRBJ2-1; clone size: .; CDR3 protein: CASSVGGLGNEQFF; CDR3 DNA: TGTGCCAGCAGCGTTGGGGGCCTAGGTAATGAGCAGTTCTTC
V gene: TRBV10-3; D gene: TRBD1; J gene: TRBJ2-2; clone size: .; CDR3 protein: CAISGDSYTGELFF; CDR3 DNA: TGTGCCATCAGTGGGGACAGTTACACCGGGGAGCTGTTTTTT
V gene: TRBV18; D gene: .; J gene: TRBJ2-7; clone size: few; CDR3 protein: CASSLGGTDEQYF; CDR3 DNA: TGTGCCAGCTCGCTAGGGGGTACCGACGAGCAGTACTTC
V gene: TRBV10-1; D gene: .; J gene: TRBJ2-7; clone size: .; CDR3 protein: CASSEGSSYEQYF; CDR3 DNA: TGCGCCAGCAGTGAAGGGTCCTCCTACGAGCAGTACTTC
V gene: TRBV2; D gene: .; J gene: TRBJ1-5; clone size: .; CDR3 protein: CASSPTVPPQHF; CDR3 DNA: TGTGCCAGCAGTCCGACAGTGCCGCCCCAGCATTTT
V gene: TRBV19; D gene: .; J gene: TRBJ2-3; clone size: once; CDR3 protein: CASSPGTGERGTQYF; CDR3 DNA: TGTGCCAGTAGTCCCGGGACAGGCGAGCGGGGTACGCAGTATTTT
V gene: TRBV5-1; D gene: .; J gene: TRBJ2-3; clone size: .; CDR3 protein: CASSPGTEPDTQYF; CDR3 DNA: TGCGCCAGCAGCCCGGGGACTGAGCCGGATACGCAGTATTTT
V gene: TRBV7-2; D gene: .; J gene: TRBJ2-7; clone size: .; CDR3 protein: CASSFGQGSDEQYF; CDR3 DNA: TGTGCCAGCAGCTTCGGTCAGGGGTCCGACGAGCAGTACTTC
V gene: TRBV7-9; D gene: .; J gene: TRBJ2-4; clone size: .; CDR3 protein: CASSLINGNIQYF; CDR3 DNA: TGTGCCAGCAGCCTAATCAATGGAAACATTCAGTACTTC
V gene: TRBV21-1; D gene: .; J gene: TRBJ2-3; clone size: .; CDR3 protein: CASTPGTDTQYF; CDR3 DNA: TGTGCCAGCACCCCGGGTACAGATACGCAGTATTTT
V gene: TRBV27; D gene: .; J gene: TRBJ1-2; clone size: .; CDR3 protein: CASKFRYAGINYGYTF; CDR3 DNA: TGTGCCAGCAAATTTCGATATGCAGGGATTAACTATGGCTACACCTTC
V gene: TRBV7-3; D gene: TRBD1; J gene: TRBJ2-1; clone size: .; CDR3 protein: CASSLTLTGRNEQFF; CDR3 DNA: TGTGCCAGCAGCTTAACCTTGACAGGGCGGAATGAGCAGTTCTTC
V gene: TRBV5-1; D gene: .; J gene: TRBJ1-1; clone size: .; CDR3 protein: CASSQQTNTEAFF; CDR3 DNA: TGCGCCAGCAGCCAACAGACGAACACTGAAGCTTTCTTT
V gene: TRBV5-6; D gene: TRBD2; J gene: TRBJ2-7; clone size: .; CDR3 protein: CASSSPGLAGGRSYEQYF; CDR3 DNA: TGTGCCAGCAGCTCTCCGGGACTAGCGGGGGGGAGGTCCTACGAGCAGTACTTC
V gene: TRBV9; D gene: .; J gene: TRBJ1-2; clone size: few; CDR3 protein: CASSPQRGARGYTF; CDR3 DNA: TGTGCCAGCAGCCCCCAAAGGGGGGCGCGCGGCTACACCTTC
V gene: TRBV6-5; D gene: .; J gene: TRBJ1-6; clone size: .; CDR3 protein: CASSSQTNSPLHF; CDR3 DNA: TGTGCCAGCAGTTCACAGACTAATTCACCCCTCCACTTT
V gene: TRBV6-1; D gene: .; J gene: TRBJ2-5; clone size: .; CDR3 protein: CASSEPFRGGSETQYF; CDR3 DNA: TGTGCCAGCAGTGAACCCTTTAGGGGGGGCTCGGAGACCCAGTACTTC
V gene: TRBV6-5; D gene: .; J gene: TRBJ1-6; clone size: .; CDR3 protein: CASSRDPNSPLHF; CDR3 DNA: TGTGCCAGCAGCCGAGACCCTAATTCACCCCTCCACTTT
V gene: TRBV2; D gene: TRBD2; J gene: TRBJ2-3; clone size: .; CDR3 protein: CASSSTSGDTQYF; CDR3 DNA: TGTGCCAGCAGTAGCACTAGCGGAGATACGCAGTATTTT
V gene: TRBV7-8; D gene: TRBD1; J gene: TRBJ2-7; clone size: .; CDR3 protein: CASSEGTGSTYEQYF; CDR3 DNA: TGTGCCAGCAGCGAAGGGACAGGCTCTACCTACGAGCAGTACTTC
V gene: TRBV14; D gene: .; J gene: TRBJ2-7; clone size: .; CDR3 protein: CASSRGPVGQYF; CDR3 DNA: TGTGCCAGCAGCCGGGGCCCTGTGGGGCAGTACTTC
V gene: TRBV11-1; D gene: TRBD1; J gene: TRBJ2-1; clone size: few; CDR3 protein: CASSSYRGRHNEQFF; CDR3 DNA: TGTGCCAGCAGCTCATACAGGGGGCGCCACAATGAGCAGTTCTTC